These 14 T cell receptor beta chains originate from one sample sequenced in a study of shared clonotypes between healthy human individuals. This table comes from immunoSEQ multiplex PCR, and its TCRdb copy is limited to in-frame clones, with some not included. This table has a few million clones, 85% to 95% appearing once. Sequences were obtained from naive CD4+ T cells sorted from blood. Subset denoted: CD45RA+ positively selected. The receptors shown here come from a man aged 18 to 30 in good health.

V usage is TRBV7-9 and J usage is TRBJ1-2; D is ambiguous. The CDR3 covers 17 residues. Germline-derived CDR1 and CDR2 are SEHNR and FQNEAQ (reference sequence). Trimming shortened V by 1 base and J by 6 bases, and 21 bases separated the two germline ends. The CDR3 protein is CASSLESWVGSFDGYTF. The CDR3 DNA is TGTGCCAGCAGCTTAGAGAGCTGGGTAGGAAGCTTTGATGGCTACACCTTC.

This chain links TRBV5-1 with TRBJ2-3; D is unresolved. The CDR3 is 14 amino acids. Germline V gene lookup returns CDR1 SGHRS and CDR2 YFSETQ. The V end lost 6 bases, the J end lost 0 bases, and 11 bases lay between the germline ends. CDR3 nucleotide sequence: TGCGCCAGCAAGGCACGGGTGAGCACAGATACGCAGTATTTT. Its protein is CASKARVSTDTQYF.

CDR3 residues: CASSPSGGAGTGELFF. The DNA for the CDR3 is TGTGCCAGTAGCCCTTCAGGGGGCGCTGGGACCGGGGAGCTGTTTTTT. The J gene is TRBJ2-2, the V gene TRBV19; 8 bases agree with TRBD1. Trimming cost V 6 bases and J 5 bases; bases outside gene matches: 11. Germline V gene lookup returns CDR1 LNHDA and CDR2 SQIVND (reference sequence). The CDR3 runs to 16 residues.

The rearrangement links TRBV5-1 to TRBJ1-1; 7 nucleotides align to TRBD1. J was trimmed by 6 bases and V by 4 bases; bases with no gene match: 6. The CDR3 runs to 13 residues. Germline V lookup: CDR1 SGHRS, CDR2 YFSETQ. CDR3 sequence (DNA): TGCGCCAGCAGCGGGGGTGACAGGGCTGAAGCTTTCTTT. Its protein is CASSGGDRAEAFF.

This clone was seen a single time. The V call is TRBV10-3, the J call TRBJ1-2; TRBD1 agrees at 10 bases. V shed 2 bases and J 4 bases; nucleotides not matched to a gene: 4. From germline, CDR1 is ENHRY and CDR2 SYGVKD. CDR3 size: 15 residues. The CDR3 here is CAISEKGQGTYGYTF. The CDR3 DNA sequence: TGTGCCATCAGTGAGAAGGGACAGGGGACCTATGGCTACACCTTC.

This clone has more than one count but fewer than ten. The V call is TRBV11-3, the J call TRBJ1-1; D gene ambiguous. The germline V and J ends were trimmed by 3 bases and 8 bases, with 10 bases remaining between them. The length of the CDR3 is 12 residues. Looked up from germline, CDR1 is SGHNT and CDR2 is YENEEA. The CDR3 reads CASSLGLGEAFF. CDR3 coding DNA: TGTGCCAGCAGCTTGGGTTTGGGGGAAGCTTTCTTT.

About this clone itself: Additional DNA sequences in this sample encode the identical CDR3. The DNA for the CDR3 is TGTGCCAGCACTCGGGGCGGGGAGCTGTTTTTT. As protein: CASTRGGELFF. The rearrangement links TRBV6-5 to TRBJ2-2; D might be TRBD2 (5 bases). The CDR3 runs 11 residues. Between the trimmed V and J ends, which lost 7 bases and 7 bases, there was a span of 7 bases. Germline CDR1 is MNHEY and CDR2 is SVGAGI.

This clone was recorded a few times. This rearrangement joins TRBV28 to TRBJ1-4; the D is unclear. This CDR3 region has 17 residues. With 5 bases removed from V and 1 base from J, the gap between germline ends came to 17 bases. Looked up from germline, CDR1 is MDHEN and CDR2 is SYDVKM. CDR3 coding DNA: TGTGCCAGCAGTCTAACCCCCCCTTGGATAACTAATGAAAAACTGTTTTTT. This sequence encodes CASSLTPPWITNEKLFF.

This chain joins TRBV27 and TRBJ2-2; D is perhaps TRBD1 (5 bases). Germline V gene lookup returns CDR1 MNHEY and CDR2 SMNVEV (reference sequence). The CDR3 is 16 residues long. V lost 1 base and J 4 bases, leaving 13 bases between the germline ends. The CDR3 nucleotides read TGTGCCAGCAGTTTATTTAAGCCTAGGGGCACCGGGGAGCTGTTTTTT. It codes for CASSLFKPRGTGELFF.

The rearrangement links TRBV18 to TRBJ1-2; TRBD1 aligns across 8 bases. The germline gives CDR1 KGHSH, CDR2 LQKENI. The CDR3 loop spans 15 amino acids. V trimming: 5 bases; J trimming: 7 bases; junction bases outside the gene matches: 12. The CDR3 nucleotides read TGTGCCAGCTCAAAAGACAGGGGTCTTGTCTTTGGCTACACCTTC. This translates into CASSKDRGLVFGYTF.

This chain joins TRBV6-6 and TRBJ2-3, with 7 bases aligning to TRBD2. The germline V gene encodes CDR1 MNHNY and CDR2 SVGAGI (reference sequence). The CDR3 extends over 15 amino acids. The junction had 8 bases not matched to a gene; V was cut back by 4 bases and J by 4 bases. The CDR3 sequence is CASSLSSGIADTQYF. CDR3 sequence (DNA): TGTGCCAGCAGTTTGTCTAGCGGCATTGCAGATACGCAGTATTTT.

Only one count was recorded for this clone. V usage is TRBV7-9 and J usage is TRBJ1-3, with unresolved D. Germline CDR1 SEHNR, CDR2 FQNEAQ (reference sequence). CDR3 length: 13 residues. The germline V and J ends were trimmed by 1 base and 3 bases, with 4 bases remaining between them. The CDR3 DNA is TGTGCCAGCAGCTTAGGATATGGAAACACCATATATTTT. As protein: CASSLGYGNTIYF.

V and J are TRBV7-3 and TRBJ1-1; no reliable D call. Germline V gene lookup returns CDR1 SGHTA and CDR2 FQGTGA. V was shortened by 1 base and J by 1 base, with 7 bases between the two germline ends. The CDR3 contains 14 residues. The CDR3 bases are TGTGCCAGCAGCTTAAACCCGGGGAACACTGAAGCTTTCTTT. Translation gives CASSLNPGNTEAFF.

The rearrangement links TRBV7-2 to TRBJ2-2; 8 nucleotides match TRBD2. The CDR3 has 14 amino acids. Trimming took 4 bases from V and 6 from J; bases not matched to a gene: 4. CDR1 and CDR2 from the germline V gene are SGHTA and FQGNSA. The DNA of the CDR3 is TGTGCCAGCAGCTCCGGACTAGCCGCCGGGGAGCTGTTTTTT. Amino acids: CASSSGLAAGELFF.